This T cell receptor (beta chain) originates from a study of T cell repertoires in cytomegalovirus infection. Across the study: Public TCR beta signatures provided an indication of both CMV infection and a matching HLA type. Study outcomes and limitations: Predominance within the ex vivo response was attributable to HLA-C-restricted CMV-specific TCR beta clonotypes.

In regard to this clonotype: The target antigen is unknown.

J was trimmed by 5 bases and V by 6 bases; bases with no gene match: 8. This CDR3 is 14 amino acids long. The germline gives CDR1 DFQATT, CDR2 SNEGSKA (reference sequence). TCRdb recomputed calls from the reads with MiXCR, one row per CDR3 protein. The sample has under 500,000 distinct CDR3 sequences, 40% to 50% seen once. This chain connects TRBV20-1 to TRBJ2-1; 9 bases are a match to TRBD2. The clonotype was recovered from a human donor in good health (CMV status not recorded). Some clones in this sample may be carry-over from other donors' samples. Sequencing used cultured PBMCs, obtained from culture after CMV antigen stimulation. CDR3 sequence (DNA): TGCAGTGCGAGCTGGGCGGGAGGGCACAATGAGCAGTTCTTC. It encodes CSASWAGGHNEQFF.